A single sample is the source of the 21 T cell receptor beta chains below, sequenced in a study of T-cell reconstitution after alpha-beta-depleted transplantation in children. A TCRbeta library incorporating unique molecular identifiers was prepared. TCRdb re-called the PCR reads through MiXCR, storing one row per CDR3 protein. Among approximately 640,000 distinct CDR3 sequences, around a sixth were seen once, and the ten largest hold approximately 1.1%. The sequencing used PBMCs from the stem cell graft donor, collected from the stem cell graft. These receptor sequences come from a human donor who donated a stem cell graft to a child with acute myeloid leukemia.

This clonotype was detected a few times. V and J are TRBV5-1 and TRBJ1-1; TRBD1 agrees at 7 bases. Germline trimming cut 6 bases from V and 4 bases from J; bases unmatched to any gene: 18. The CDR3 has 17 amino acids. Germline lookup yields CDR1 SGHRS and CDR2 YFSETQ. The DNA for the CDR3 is TGCGCCAGCACCCTGGGGCAGGGGGAGTGGTCGGGCACTGAAGCTTTCTTT. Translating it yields CASTLGQGEWSGTEAFF. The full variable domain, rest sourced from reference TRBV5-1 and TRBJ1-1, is KAGVTQTPRYLIKTRGQQVTLSCSPISGHRSVSWYQQTPGQGLQFLFEYFSETQRNKGNFPGRFSGRQFSNSRSEMNVSTLELGDSALYLCASTLGQGEWSGTEAFFGQGTRLTVV.

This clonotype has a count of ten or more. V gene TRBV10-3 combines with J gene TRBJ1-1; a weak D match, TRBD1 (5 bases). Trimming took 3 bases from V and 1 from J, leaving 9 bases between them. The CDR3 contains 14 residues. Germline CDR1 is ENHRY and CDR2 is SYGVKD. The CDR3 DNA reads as TGTGCCATCAGTGACTACGGGGGGAACACTGAAGCTTTCTTT. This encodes CAISDYGGNTEAFF.

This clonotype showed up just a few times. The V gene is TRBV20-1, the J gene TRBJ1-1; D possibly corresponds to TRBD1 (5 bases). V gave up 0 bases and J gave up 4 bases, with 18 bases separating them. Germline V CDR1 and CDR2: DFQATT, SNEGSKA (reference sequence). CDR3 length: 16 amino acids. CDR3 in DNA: TGCAGTGCTAGAGATCTGCAGGGACCTCAGGGCACTGAAGCTTTCTTT. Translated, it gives CSARDLQGPQGTEAFF.

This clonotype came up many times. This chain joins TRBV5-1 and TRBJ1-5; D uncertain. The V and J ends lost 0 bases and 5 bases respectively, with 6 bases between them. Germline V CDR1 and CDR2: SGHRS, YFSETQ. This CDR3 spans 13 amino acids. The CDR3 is CASSLGADQPQHF. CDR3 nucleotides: TGCGCCAGCAGCTTGGGGGCCGATCAGCCCCAGCATTTT.

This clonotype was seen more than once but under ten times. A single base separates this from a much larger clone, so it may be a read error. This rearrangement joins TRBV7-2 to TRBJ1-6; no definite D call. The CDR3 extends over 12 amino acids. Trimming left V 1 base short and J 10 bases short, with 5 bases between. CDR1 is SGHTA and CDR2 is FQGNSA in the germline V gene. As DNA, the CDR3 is TGTGCCAGCAGCTTAGAGCGCTCACCCCTCCACTTT. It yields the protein CASSLERSPLHF.

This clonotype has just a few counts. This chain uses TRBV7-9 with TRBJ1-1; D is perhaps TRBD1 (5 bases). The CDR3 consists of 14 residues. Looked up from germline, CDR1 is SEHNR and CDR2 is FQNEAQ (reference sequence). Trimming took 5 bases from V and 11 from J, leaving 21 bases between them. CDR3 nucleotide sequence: TGTGCCAGCAGCAAGAGGACGGAGGCTGGGGGGGCTTTCTTT. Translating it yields CASSKRTEAGGAFF.

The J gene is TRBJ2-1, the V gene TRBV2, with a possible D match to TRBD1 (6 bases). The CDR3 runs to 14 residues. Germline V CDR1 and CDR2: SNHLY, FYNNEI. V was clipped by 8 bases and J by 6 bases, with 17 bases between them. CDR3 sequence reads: CASEGQGQGNEQFF. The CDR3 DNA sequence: TGTGCCAGCGAAGGTCAGGGGCAAGGCAATGAGCAGTTCTTC.

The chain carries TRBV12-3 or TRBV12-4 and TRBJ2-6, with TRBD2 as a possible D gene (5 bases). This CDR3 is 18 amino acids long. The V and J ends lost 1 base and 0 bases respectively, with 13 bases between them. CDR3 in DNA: TGTGCCAGCAGTTTAGTTGGACTGGGAAACTCTGGGGCCAACGTCCTGACTTTC. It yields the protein CASSLVGLGNSGANVLTF.

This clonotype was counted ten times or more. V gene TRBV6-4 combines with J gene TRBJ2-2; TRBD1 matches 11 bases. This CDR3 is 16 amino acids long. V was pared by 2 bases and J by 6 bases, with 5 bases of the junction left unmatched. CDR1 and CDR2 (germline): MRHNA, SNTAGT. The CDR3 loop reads CASSDQPGQGAGELFF. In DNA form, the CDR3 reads TGTGCCAGCAGTGACCAACCGGGACAGGGGGCCGGGGAGCTGTTTTTT.

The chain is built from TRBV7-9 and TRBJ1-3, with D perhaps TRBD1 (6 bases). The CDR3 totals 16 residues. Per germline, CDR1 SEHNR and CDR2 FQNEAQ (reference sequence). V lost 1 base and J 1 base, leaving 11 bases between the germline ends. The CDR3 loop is CASSLEDRFSGNTIYF. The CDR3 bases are TGTGCCAGCAGCTTAGAAGACAGGTTTTCTGGAAACACCATATATTTT.

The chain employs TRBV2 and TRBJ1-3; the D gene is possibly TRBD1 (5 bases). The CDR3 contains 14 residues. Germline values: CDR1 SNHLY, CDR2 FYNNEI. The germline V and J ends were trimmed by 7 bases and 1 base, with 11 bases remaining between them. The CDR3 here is CASTAGGSGNTIYF. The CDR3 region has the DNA TGTGCCAGCACCGCGGGGGGGTCTGGAAACACCATATATTTT. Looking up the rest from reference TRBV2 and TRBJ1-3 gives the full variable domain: EPEVTQTPSHQVTQMGQEVILRCVPISNHLYFYWYRQILGQKVEFLVSFYNNEISEKSEIFDDQFSVERPDGSNFTLKIRSTKLEDSAMYFCASTAGGSGNTIYFGEGSWLTVV.

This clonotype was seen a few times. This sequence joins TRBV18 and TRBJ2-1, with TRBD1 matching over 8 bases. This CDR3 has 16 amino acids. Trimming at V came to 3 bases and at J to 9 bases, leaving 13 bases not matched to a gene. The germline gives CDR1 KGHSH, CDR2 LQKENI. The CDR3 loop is CASSPPLGGQVFEQFF. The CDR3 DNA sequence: TGTGCCAGCTCACCGCCCTTGGGGGGACAGGTTTTTGAGCAGTTCTTC.

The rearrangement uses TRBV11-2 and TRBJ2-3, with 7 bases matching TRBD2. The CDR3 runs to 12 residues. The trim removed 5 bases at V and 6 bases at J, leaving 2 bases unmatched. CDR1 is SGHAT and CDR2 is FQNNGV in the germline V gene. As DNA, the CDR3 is TGTGCCAGCAGCCTACTAGCGGATACGCAGTATTTT. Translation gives CASSLLADTQYF.

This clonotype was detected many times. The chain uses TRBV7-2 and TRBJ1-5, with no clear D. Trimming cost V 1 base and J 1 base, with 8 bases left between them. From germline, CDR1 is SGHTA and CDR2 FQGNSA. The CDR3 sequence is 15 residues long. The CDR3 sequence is CASSLVSQSNQPQHF. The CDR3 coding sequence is TGTGCCAGCAGCTTAGTTTCACAGAGCAATCAGCCCCAGCATTTT.

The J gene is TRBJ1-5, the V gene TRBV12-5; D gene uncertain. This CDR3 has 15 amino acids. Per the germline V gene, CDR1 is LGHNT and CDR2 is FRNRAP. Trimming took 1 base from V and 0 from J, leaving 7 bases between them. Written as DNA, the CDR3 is TGTGCTAGTGGTTTGGGGCAGGCTAGCAATCAGCCCCAGCATTTT. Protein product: CASGLGQASNQPQHF.

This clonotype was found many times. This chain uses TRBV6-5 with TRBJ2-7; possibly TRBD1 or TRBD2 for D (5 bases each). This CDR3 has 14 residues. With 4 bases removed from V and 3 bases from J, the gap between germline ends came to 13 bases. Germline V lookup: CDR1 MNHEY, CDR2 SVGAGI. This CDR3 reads CASSSQGGGYEQYF. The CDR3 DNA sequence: TGTGCCAGCAGTTCTCAGGGTGGGGGCTACGAGCAGTACTTC.

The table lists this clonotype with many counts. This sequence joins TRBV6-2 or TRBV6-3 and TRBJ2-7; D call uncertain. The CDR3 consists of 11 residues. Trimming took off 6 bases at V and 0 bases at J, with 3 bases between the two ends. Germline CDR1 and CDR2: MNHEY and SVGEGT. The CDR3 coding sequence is TGTGCCAGCAGCACCTCCTACGAGCAGTACTTC. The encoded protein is CASSTSYEQYF.

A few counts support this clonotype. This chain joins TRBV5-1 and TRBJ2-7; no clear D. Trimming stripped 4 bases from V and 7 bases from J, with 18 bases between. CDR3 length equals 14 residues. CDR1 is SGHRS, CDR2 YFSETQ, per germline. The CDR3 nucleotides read TGCGCCAGCAGCCTCTGGACGGAATCGTGGGAGCAGTACTTC. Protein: CASSLWTESWEQYF.

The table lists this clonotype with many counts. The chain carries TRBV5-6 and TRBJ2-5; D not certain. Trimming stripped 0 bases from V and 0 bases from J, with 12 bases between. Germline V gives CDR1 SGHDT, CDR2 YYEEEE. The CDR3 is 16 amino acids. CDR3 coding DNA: TGTGCCAGCAGCTTGGTTCTGGGTGGGGACCAAGAGACCCAGTACTTC. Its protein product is CASSLVLGGDQETQYF.

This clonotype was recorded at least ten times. For the CDR3, the DNA is TGCAGTGCTAGGCCGGAGGGACAGGGGTATTCACCCCTCCACTTT. Translation gives CSARPEGQGYSPLHF. This chain links TRBV20-1 with TRBJ1-6; TRBD1 agrees at 10 bases. CDR1 and CDR2 (germline): DFQATT, SNEGSKA (reference sequence). CDR3 length: 15 amino acids. V trimming: 3 bases; J trimming: 8 bases; junction bases outside the gene matches: 7.

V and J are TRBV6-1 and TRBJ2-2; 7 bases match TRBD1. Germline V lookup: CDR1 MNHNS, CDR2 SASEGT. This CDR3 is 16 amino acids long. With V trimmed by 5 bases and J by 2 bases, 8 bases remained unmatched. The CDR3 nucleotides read TGTGCCAGCAGTAAGTCCGGGACAGTTAACACCGGGGAGCTGTTTTTT. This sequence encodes CASSKSGTVNTGELFF.